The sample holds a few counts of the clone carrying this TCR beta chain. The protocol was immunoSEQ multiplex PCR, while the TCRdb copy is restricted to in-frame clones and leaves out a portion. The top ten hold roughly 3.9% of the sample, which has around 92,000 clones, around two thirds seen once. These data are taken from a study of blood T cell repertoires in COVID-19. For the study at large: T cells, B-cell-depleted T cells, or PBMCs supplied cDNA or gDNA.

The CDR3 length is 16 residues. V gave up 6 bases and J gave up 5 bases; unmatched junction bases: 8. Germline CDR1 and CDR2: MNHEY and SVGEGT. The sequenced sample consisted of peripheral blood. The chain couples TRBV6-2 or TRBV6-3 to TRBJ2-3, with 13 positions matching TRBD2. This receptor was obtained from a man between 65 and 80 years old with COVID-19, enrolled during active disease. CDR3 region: CASSEPLAGGRDTQYF. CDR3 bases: TGTGCCAGCAGCGAGCCACTAGCGGGAGGGAGAGATACGCAGTATTTT.